This T cell receptor (beta chain) was recovered during a study of Ad26.COV2.S vaccination and SARS-CoV-2 variants. TCRdb keeps only in-frame clones here, not all; method: immunoSEQ multiplex PCR. The sample consists of 450,000 to 550,000 clones, 80% to 90% of them appearing once. The ends were cut back, 5 bases at V and 1 base at J, with 15 bases in the middle. Germline-derived CDR1 and CDR2 are LNHDA and SQIVND (reference sequence). This CDR3 has 17 residues. Treatment meaning: about 20 received Ad26.COV2.S at low or high dose, single or two shots; roughly 5 received placebo; per-sample allocation not given. After the first vaccine or placebo injection, samples were drawn on day 63.

Sequenced here: peripheral blood, sampled in a trial of Ad26.COV2.S vaccine versus placebo. The receptor was isolated from a person between 18 and 65 years old who received the Ad26.COV2.S COVID-19 vaccine or a placebo. V is TRBV19 and J is TRBJ2-6, with unresolved D. Here the CDR3 reads CASSGSARRSGANVLTF. In DNA form, the CDR3 reads TGTGCCAGTAGTGGTTCTGCCCGACGGTCTGGGGCCAACGTCCTGACTTTC.